The subject of this entry is one T cell receptor (beta chain). This clonotype turned up a few times. The antigen this receptor binds is unknown. Qualities for individual bases were not recorded, and no much larger clone is one base off. This sample is drawn from a study of early T cells in non-severe SARS-CoV-2 infection (dated by TCRdb to the early 2020s). Concerning the study at large: TCR sequencing used bulk RNA from unsorted whole blood, so alpha and beta chains could not be paired.

Study-level results and caveats: Matching against VDJdb was skewed toward anti-spike CD8 responses, likely underestimated virus-specific expansions, and missed private and CD4 specificities.

The germline V gene yields SNHLY for CDR1 and FYNNEI for CDR2. V was cut back by 7 bases and J by 4 bases, leaving a gap of 14 bases between them. The CDR3 has 14 amino acids, counting the end cysteine and phenylalanine. The sequence is cut down to CDR3 DNA, 42 bases in frame from base 1. A case-control design nested within a healthcare worker cohort in London, UK, was used, with weekly nasopharyngeal swab PCR tests and blood sampling performed. Healthcare workers were recruited during the week of the UK lockdown, between 23 and 31 March 2020, and followed weekly for up to about 15 weeks. The protocol used for the library was 5' RACE. The instrument given in TCRdb is NextSeq 500. To correct for sequencing error and PCR bias, the TCR library protocol tagged individual cDNA molecules with unique molecular identifiers. TCR alpha and beta chains were both sequenced, and the abundances of alpha and beta sequences in each sample were closely correlated with each other. The authors processed their data as follows. V gene, J gene and CDR3 annotation of TCR sequences was performed with Decombinator V4. TCRs were defined as expanded if a significant change between any two time points was detected under a Poisson model with p below 0.0001. Abundances of TCRs were expressed as counts per million after normalisation to the total number of TCRs sequenced in each sample. TRAV1-2 paired with TRAJ12, TRAJ20 or TRAJ33 defined MAIT TCRs, while TRAV10 paired with TRAJ18 defined iNKT TCRs. A search of VDJdb, accessed on 1 November 2021, was run for TCRs annotated to CMV, EBV and SARS-CoV-2, with TCRs annotated for multiple antigens excluded. TCRdb trimmed the raw reads at Q25, called clones with MiXCR and kept productive beta chains. Duplicate CDR3 protein sequences are folded into a single record with the most common DNA and genes. V and J calls and clone size were set by TCRdb, not the authors. The sample includes 75,000 to 80,000 distinct CDR3 sequences, with about 11% observed a single time. The leading ten clones occupy around 12% of the sample.

This receptor chain uses TRBV2 and TRBJ1-5, with the D gene call left open. The specimen was whole blood, collected at baseline. The sequence derives from an adult who was a healthcare worker with PCR-confirmed SARS-CoV-2 infection or an uninfected control (not recorded which). Here the CDR3 is given as CASNPIEGNQPQHF. The DNA reads TGTGCCAGCAATCCCATCGAAGGGAATCAGCCCCAGCATTTT.